The TCR beta chain described here comes from a study of blood T cell repertoires in COVID-19. As for the study in general: Spain, Italy and the United States supplied samples that represented acute and convalescent COVID-19. The cDNA or gDNA used as material had been derived from T cells, B-cell-depleted T cells, or PBMCs.

The CDR3 extends over 15 amino acids. With V trimmed by 4 bases and J by 4 bases, 4 bases remained unmatched. Germline V gives CDR1 SGHTA, CDR2 FQGNSA. Authors' analysis steps: Amplifying reference gene primers gave estimates of nucleated cell counts. Only in-frame clones appear in the TCRdb table, and some are missing; sequencing was by immunoSEQ multiplex PCR. The V and J calls and clone size are taken from that table; D and trimming were inferred from the DNA. The repertoire holds approximately 160,000 clones, with about four fifths as singletons. The chain uses TRBV7-2 and TRBJ2-7; 13 bases map to TRBD2. Sequenced: peripheral blood. This receptor was identified in a man aged 40-50 years who had recovered from COVID-19. CDR3: CASSSGTSGVYEQYF. CDR3 DNA: TGTGCCAGCAGCTCAGGGACTAGCGGGGTGTACGAGCAGTACTTC. The whole variable domain, remainder taken from reference TRBV7-2 and TRBJ2-7, is GAGVSQSPSNKVTEKGKDVELRCDPISGHTALYWYRQSLGQGLEFLIYFQGNSAPDKSGLPSDRFSAERTGGSVSTLTIQRTQQEDSAVYLCASSSGTSGVYEQYFGPGTRLTVT.